The entry below gives a single T cell receptor beta chain sequence along with its context. These data come from a study of blood T cell repertoires in COVID-19. Background on the study: Researchers got acute and convalescent COVID-19 samples from the United States, Italy and Spain. T cells, B-cell-depleted T cells, or PBMCs supplied cDNA or gDNA.

Original processing methods: Amplifying reference gene primers gave estimates of nucleated cell counts. Method: immunoSEQ multiplex PCR; TCRdb's copy keeps in-frame clones and lacks some. V, J and clone size were drawn from that table, and D and trimming were deduced from the DNA. Among about 230,000 clones listed, approximately 87% were seen once. The germline CDR1 and CDR2 sequences are MNHNY and SVGAGI (reference sequence). This CDR3 is built from 14 residues. V lost 8 bases to trimming and J lost 4 bases, with 15 bases between them. The source material was peripheral blood. The TCR sequence derives from a woman aged 70 to 79 with active or convalescent COVID-19. The chain combines TRBV6-6 with TRBJ1-5; weak D call: TRBD1 (5 bases). The CDR3 protein is CASSGGGSNQPQHF. The CDR3 bases are TGTGCCAGCTCTGGGGGAGGGAGTAATCAGCCCCAGCATTTT.